A selection of T cell receptor beta chains follows, all from one sample in a study of blood T cell repertoires in COVID-19. The data were produced by immunoSEQ multiplex PCR, yet TCRdb's version contains in-frame clones alone and is incomplete. There are some 250,000 clones in the sample; about 91% occur only once, and approximately 1.3% lies in the top ten. The source material was PBMCs or T cells enriched from blood (not recorded which). The receptors here all came from a human donor in a cohort exposed to, infected with or recovered from COVID-19 (not recorded which). The donor label of this sample is uncertain. CDR3s include the opening cysteine and the closing phenylalanine or tryptophan. Each record gives: D gene, V gene, clone size, J gene, CDR3 protein, CDR3 DNA. D genes are given only for firm matches. Size tells how often a clone was seen (once, few, many) or the class of an expanded clone, and some rows leave it out.

D gene: .
V gene: TRBV7-8
clone size: .
J gene: TRBJ2-1
CDR3 protein: CASSPWTNEQFF
CDR3 DNA: TGTGCCAGCAGCCCCTGGACTAATGAGCAGTTCTTC

D gene: .
V gene: TRBV9
clone size: .
J gene: TRBJ1-4
CDR3 protein: CASSVPEKLFF
CDR3 DNA: TGTGCCAGCAGCGTCCCGGAAAAACTGTTTTTT

D gene: .
V gene: TRBV12-5
clone size: .
J gene: TRBJ1-2
CDR3 protein: CASGLVLGQLYGYTF
CDR3 DNA: TGTGCTAGTGGTTTGGTACTAGGCCAGCTCTATGGCTACACCTTC

D gene: TRBD1
V gene: TRBV29-1
clone size: .
J gene: TRBJ2-6
CDR3 protein: CSVGGTVSSGANVLTF
CDR3 DNA: TGCAGCGTTGGGGGGACAGTTAGCTCTGGGGCCAACGTCCTGACTTTC

D gene: .
V gene: TRBV19
clone size: .
J gene: TRBJ2-5
CDR3 protein: CASSLSGTGETQYF
CDR3 DNA: TGTGCCAGTAGTCTATCCGGGACTGGGGAGACCCAGTACTTC

D gene: .
V gene: TRBV7-2
clone size: .
J gene: TRBJ2-2
CDR3 protein: CASSFGGRETGELFF
CDR3 DNA: TGTGCCAGCAGCTTTGGGGGCAGGGAGACCGGGGAGCTGTTTTTT

D gene: TRBD1
V gene: TRBV6-6
clone size: .
J gene: TRBJ1-2
CDR3 protein: CASSYDGQGAGYTF
CDR3 DNA: TGTGCCAGCAGTTATGACGGACAGGGGGCTGGCTACACCTTC

D gene: .
V gene: TRBV7-9
clone size: .
J gene: TRBJ1-5
CDR3 protein: CASSFSSGNQPQHF
CDR3 DNA: TGTGCCAGCAGCTTTTCCTCAGGGAATCAGCCCCAGCATTTT

D gene: TRBD1
V gene: TRBV7-9
clone size: .
J gene: TRBJ1-3
CDR3 protein: CASSTGTGSSGNTIYF
CDR3 DNA: TGTGCCAGCAGCACAGGGACAGGGAGCTCTGGAAACACCATATATTTT

D gene: .
V gene: TRBV5-1
clone size: .
J gene: TRBJ2-7
CDR3 protein: CASSQSGQNGYEQYF
CDR3 DNA: TGCGCCAGCAGCCAGTCGGGACAAAACGGCTACGAGCAGTACTTC

D gene: .
V gene: TRBV6-2/TRBV6-3
clone size: .
J gene: TRBJ1-5
CDR3 protein: CASSYIVSNQPQHF
CDR3 DNA: TGTGCCAGCAGTTACATCGTCAGCAATCAGCCCCAGCATTTT

D gene: .
V gene: TRBV24-1
clone size: .
J gene: TRBJ1-2
CDR3 protein: CATSEEVNYGYTF
CDR3 DNA: TGTGCCACCAGTGAAGAGGTGAACTATGGCTACACCTTC

D gene: TRBD2
V gene: TRBV5-5
clone size: .
J gene: TRBJ2-1
CDR3 protein: CASSFRDYLYNEQFF
CDR3 DNA: TGTGCCAGCAGCTTCCGGGACTATCTATACAATGAGCAGTTCTTC

D gene: TRBD2
V gene: TRBV9
clone size: .
J gene: TRBJ2-2
CDR3 protein: CASSVLGGGRTGELFF
CDR3 DNA: TGTGCCAGCAGCGTACTTGGCGGGGGACGTACCGGGGAGCTGTTTTTT

D gene: TRBD1
V gene: TRBV27
clone size: few
J gene: TRBJ2-7
CDR3 protein: CASSSGDSYEQYF
CDR3 DNA: TGTGCCAGCAGTTCCGGGGACAGTTACGAGCAGTACTTC

D gene: TRBD2
V gene: TRBV7-3
clone size: .
J gene: TRBJ2-3
CDR3 protein: CASSRVIAGGLDTQYF
CDR3 DNA: TGTGCCAGCAGCCGCGTGATAGCGGGGGGGCTGGATACGCAGTATTTT

D gene: .
V gene: TRBV6-5
clone size: .
J gene: TRBJ2-7
CDR3 protein: CASSYSGSYEQYF
CDR3 DNA: TGTGCCAGCAGTTACTCGGGCAGCTACGAGCAGTACTTC

D gene: .
V gene: TRBV6-5
clone size: .
J gene: TRBJ2-3
CDR3 protein: CASSRDSLGDTQYF
CDR3 DNA: TGTGCCAGCAGCCGGGACTCACTAGGGGATACGCAGTATTTT

D gene: TRBD1
V gene: TRBV6-1
clone size: .
J gene: TRBJ1-2
CDR3 protein: CASSEVGTGPMGYTF
CDR3 DNA: TGTGCCAGCAGTGAAGTCGGGACAGGGCCTATGGGCTACACCTTC

D gene: TRBD1
V gene: TRBV9
clone size: .
J gene: TRBJ2-1
CDR3 protein: CASSVARGRTNEQFF
CDR3 DNA: TGTGCCAGCAGCGTAGCTAGGGGGCGGACAAATGAGCAGTTCTTC

D gene: .
V gene: TRBV6-1
clone size: .
J gene: TRBJ1-2
CDR3 protein: CASSELSTLEDF
CDR3 DNA: TGTGCCAGCAGTGAACTTAGCACCCTTGAGGACTTC

D gene: TRBD1
V gene: TRBV19
clone size: once
J gene: TRBJ1-1
CDR3 protein: CASSIGRQGVDTEAFF
CDR3 DNA: TGTGCCAGTAGTATCGGGAGACAGGGGGTTGACACTGAAGCTTTCTTT

D gene: TRBD2
V gene: TRBV3-1/TRBV3-2
clone size: .
J gene: TRBJ2-2
CDR3 protein: CASSPRREVGPNTGELFF
CDR3 DNA: TGTGCCAGCAGCCCTAGGCGGGAGGTGGGTCCGAACACCGGGGAGCTGTTTTTT

D gene: .
V gene: TRBV4-1
clone size: .
J gene: TRBJ2-7
CDR3 protein: CASSHQTGITYEQYF
CDR3 DNA: TGCGCCAGCAGCCATCAGACAGGAATCACCTACGAGCAGTACTTC

D gene: TRBD2
V gene: TRBV7-3
clone size: .
J gene: TRBJ2-1
CDR3 protein: CASSFQRGGSYNEQFF
CDR3 DNA: TGTGCCAGCAGCTTCCAGCGGGGAGGCTCCTACAATGAGCAGTTCTTC

D gene: TRBD1
V gene: TRBV10-3
clone size: .
J gene: TRBJ1-1
CDR3 protein: CAISEETGENTEAFF
CDR3 DNA: TGTGCCATCAGTGAAGAGACAGGGGAGAACACTGAAGCTTTCTTT

D gene: .
V gene: TRBV5-6
clone size: .
J gene: TRBJ1-2
CDR3 protein: CASSLGGGWGYTF
CDR3 DNA: TGTGCCAGCAGCTTGGGCGGGGGCTGGGGCTACACCTTC

D gene: .
V gene: TRBV5-1
clone size: .
J gene: TRBJ1-3
CDR3 protein: CASSYGTLSGNTIYF
CDR3 DNA: TGCGCCAGCAGCTACGGGACACTCTCTGGAAACACCATATATTTT

D gene: TRBD1
V gene: TRBV9
clone size: .
J gene: TRBJ1-1
CDR3 protein: CASSPRDRYTEAFF
CDR3 DNA: TGTGCCAGCAGCCCACGGGACAGGTACACTGAAGCTTTCTTT

D gene: .
V gene: TRBV29-1
clone size: once
J gene: TRBJ1-2
CDR3 protein: CSVEVSGSGYGYTF
CDR3 DNA: TGCAGCGTTGAGGTTTCAGGTAGTGGCTATGGCTACACCTTC

D gene: .
V gene: TRBV3-1/TRBV3-2
clone size: .
J gene: TRBJ2-2
CDR3 protein: CASSKALGTGELFF
CDR3 DNA: TGTGCCAGCAGCAAGGCCCTAGGAACCGGGGAGCTGTTTTTT

D gene: TRBD1
V gene: TRBV10-3
clone size: .
J gene: TRBJ1-1
CDR3 protein: CAITNFGQGANTEAFF
CDR3 DNA: TGTGCCATCACTAATTTTGGACAGGGGGCGAACACTGAAGCTTTCTTT

D gene: .
V gene: TRBV6-1
clone size: .
J gene: TRBJ1-6
CDR3 protein: CASSEGLGSNSPLHF
CDR3 DNA: TGTGCCAGCAGTGAAGGGCTCGGGTCAAATTCACCCCTCCACTTT

D gene: .
V gene: TRBV11-2
clone size: .
J gene: TRBJ1-4
CDR3 protein: CASSPVRGTGKLFF
CDR3 DNA: TGTGCCAGCAGCCCCGTACGGGGGACGGGAAAACTGTTTTTT

D gene: .
V gene: TRBV6-1
clone size: .
J gene: TRBJ2-7
CDR3 protein: CASSDKHRSYEQYF
CDR3 DNA: TGTGCCAGCAGTGACAAGCACCGCTCCTACGAGCAGTACTTC